One and the same sample provided the 22 T cell receptor beta chains below, sequenced in a study of shared clonotypes between healthy human individuals. Some clones are missing from TCRdb's copy, which holds only in-frame ones; the method was immunoSEQ multiplex PCR. The table has about 1.1 million clones, about 84% seen once. The sample comprised memory CD4+ T cells from PBMCs. Documented subset: CD45RA-negative fraction. The receptors stem from a man between 18 and 35 years old in good health. Some clones in this sample may be carry-over from other donors' samples.

This rearrangement joins TRBV6-5 to TRBJ2-7; TRBD1 aligns across 8 bases. There are 14 residues in the CDR3. With 9 bases clipped from V and 3 bases from J, the junction kept 10 bases outside the gene matches. Germline V lookup: CDR1 MNHEY, CDR2 SVGAGI. This chain's CDR3 is CASSGQAENYEQYF. The CDR3, as DNA: TGTGCCAGTTCGGGACAGGCGGAGAACTACGAGCAGTACTTC.

This chain uses TRBV5-4 with TRBJ1-1; TRBD1 matches 12 bases. This CDR3 comprises 15 residues. Losses at the gene ends were 3 bases for V and 8 bases for J; bases not matched to a gene: 8. CDR1 is SGHNT and CDR2 is YYREEE in the germline V gene (reference sequence). For the CDR3, the DNA is TGTGCCAGCAGCTCCGAGCCCGGGACAGGGGGCGAAGCTTTCTTT. Residues: CASSSEPGTGGEAFF.

In DNA, the CDR3 is TGTGCCACGGTTTCGAGACTTTCCACCAATGAGCAGTTCTTC. As protein: CATVSRLSTNEQFF. This chain links TRBV6-5 with TRBJ2-1; the D is unclear. V was clipped by 10 bases and J by 6 bases, with 19 bases between them. The germline V gene has CDR1 MNHEY and CDR2 SVGAGI. The CDR3 length is 14 residues.

The V gene is TRBV6-1, the J gene TRBJ2-7; D possibly corresponds to TRBD1 (6 bases). CDR3 length: 16 residues. Germline V gives CDR1 MNHNS, CDR2 SASEGT. V gave up 4 bases and J gave up 3 bases, with 19 bases separating them. The CDR3 DNA reads TGTGCCAGCAGTGCGGGACAACAACAACTTGGCTACGAGCAGTACTTC. This encodes CASSAGQQQLGYEQYF.

This rearrangement joins TRBV30 to TRBJ1-1; TRBD1 might be the D (6 bases). This CDR3 is built from 14 residues. The germline V gene has CDR1 GTSNPN and CDR2 SVGIG (reference sequence). V lost 1 base, J lost 4 bases, and 13 bases lay in between. As DNA, the CDR3 is TGTGCCTGGAGTGGGAGGGGGAGCCTCACTGAAGCTTTCTTT. This translates into CAWSGRGSLTEAFF.

The chain is built from TRBV7-2 and TRBJ2-2; 9 positions agree with TRBD1. This CDR3 spans 15 amino acids. Germline V lookup: CDR1 SGHTA, CDR2 FQGNSA. With 4 bases clipped from V and 3 bases from J, the junction kept 3 bases outside the gene matches. The CDR3: CASSSGQGHTGELFF. The CDR3 DNA sequence: TGTGCCAGCAGCTCGGGACAGGGCCACACCGGGGAGCTGTTTTTT.

The J gene is TRBJ2-7, the V gene TRBV11-2; the match to TRBD1 covers 7 bases. The germline CDR1 and CDR2 sequences are SGHAT and FQNNGV. The CDR3 is 15 residues long. J lost 2 bases, V lost 2 bases, and 6 bases had no gene match. CDR3 DNA sequence: TGTGCCAGCAGCTTATATTGGGACAGCCCCTACGAGCAGTACTTC. Its translation: CASSLYWDSPYEQYF.

This chain connects TRBV28 to TRBJ1-1; possible D gene TRBD1, 5 bases. Germline values: CDR1 MDHEN, CDR2 SYDVKM. V was cut by 5 bases and J by 1 base, with 17 bases left in between. The CDR3 sequence is 16 residues long. In nucleotides, the CDR3 is TGTGCCAGCAGTAACCGTCCGGGACTCGGGAACACTGAAGCTTTCTTT. It encodes CASSNRPGLGNTEAFF.

The chain is built from TRBV10-2 and TRBJ2-3; TRBD1 matches 12 bases. CDR1 and CDR2 from the germline V gene are WSHSY and SAAADI. With 6 bases clipped from V and 4 bases from J, the junction kept 5 bases outside the gene matches. The CDR3 consists of 15 residues. DNA of the CDR3: TGCGCCAGCAGGGGGGACAGGGGGCGCCCAGATACGCAGTATTTT. Its translation is CASRGDRGRPDTQYF.

This chain connects TRBV9 to TRBJ2-5; the D gene is possibly TRBD1 (6 bases). V dropped 0 bases and J dropped 5 bases, with 17 bases sitting between them. The CDR3 contains 16 residues. Per germline, CDR1 SGDLS and CDR2 YYNGEE. This CDR3 is CASSVGAQGPGETQYF. CDR3 nucleotide sequence: TGTGCCAGCAGCGTAGGGGCACAGGGTCCAGGGGAGACCCAGTACTTC.

This chain uses TRBV9 with TRBJ1-3; TRBD1 is a possible D gene (5 bases). Trimming stripped 0 bases from V and 4 bases from J, with 14 bases between. The CDR3 is made up of 16 amino acids. Germline V gives CDR1 SGDLS, CDR2 YYNGEE. The CDR3 protein is CASSVEGAGFGNTIYF. CDR3 coding DNA: TGTGCCAGCAGCGTAGAAGGGGCGGGCTTCGGAAACACCATATATTTT.

The chain is built from TRBV28 and TRBJ1-1; D gene uncertain. V lost 4 bases to trimming and J lost 8 bases, with 23 bases between them. CDR1 is MDHEN, CDR2 SYDVKM, per germline. This CDR3 region has 16 residues. The CDR3 spells CASSSPLPGTTREAFF. For the CDR3, the DNA is TGTGCCAGCAGTTCCCCCCTCCCGGGCACGACTCGCGAAGCTTTCTTT.

The chain combines TRBV5-1 with TRBJ2-1; D ambiguous. CDR3 length: 14 amino acids. V was pared by 3 bases and J by 10 bases, with 17 bases between. Germline V gene sequence: CDR1 SGHRS, CDR2 YFSETQ. For the CDR3, the DNA is TGCGCCAGCAGCTCTGCGCTTCCCCTTGGGGAGCAGTTCTTC. The encoded protein is CASSSALPLGEQFF. The full variable domain, with the rest looked up from reference TRBV5-1 and TRBJ2-1, is KAGVTQTPRYLIKTRGQQVTLSCSPISGHRSVSWYQQTPGQGLQFLFEYFSETQRNKGNFPGRFSGRQFSNSRSEMNVSTLELGDSALYLCASSSALPLGEQFFGPGTRLTVL.

The gene calls are TRBV5-1 and TRBJ2-3; 14 nucleotides line up with TRBD2. This CDR3 has 13 residues. The germline V gene has CDR1 SGHRS and CDR2 YFSETQ. The V and J ends lost 9 bases and 5 bases, in that order; junction bases with no gene match: 2. The CDR3 spells CATGLAGEDTQYF. CDR3 in DNA: TGCGCCACGGGACTAGCGGGAGAAGATACGCAGTATTTT.

This clone was seen once. CDR3 DNA sequence: TGTGCCAGCAGTACCACAGGGGCTGGGGCCAACGTCCTGACTTTC. Its translation is CASSTTGAGANVLTF. This chain joins TRBV28 and TRBJ2-6, with 7 bases matching TRBD1. Trimming took 5 bases from V and 2 from J; bases not matched to a gene: 3. CDR3 length equals 15 residues. Germline lookup yields CDR1 MDHEN and CDR2 SYDVKM.

This clone was found once. The genes are TRBV19 and TRBJ2-7; 8 nucleotides match TRBD2. Germline V gene lookup returns CDR1 LNHDA and CDR2 SQIVND (reference sequence). This CDR3 is 14 amino acids long. V lost 0 bases to trimming and J lost 6 bases; unmatched junction nucleotides: 4. CDR3 sequence (DNA): TGTGCCAGTAGTATAGAATTTCGGGAGGGCGAGCAGTACTTC. It is translated as CASSIEFREGEQYF.

The chain joins TRBV28 to TRBJ1-4; D might be TRBD1 (6 bases). This CDR3 has 13 amino acids. V lost 2 bases and J lost 5, with 6 bases in between. Germline assignment: CDR1 MDHEN and CDR2 SYDVKM. The CDR3 nucleotides read TGTGCCAGCAGTTTAGGACAGAATGAAAAACTGTTTTTT. This encodes CASSLGQNEKLFF.

The rearrangement joins TRBV11-3 to TRBJ2-5; D perhaps matches TRBD2 (6 bases). Looked up from germline, CDR1 is SGHNT and CDR2 is YENEEA. V was pared by 2 bases and J by 4 bases, with 8 bases between. The CDR3 is 13 amino acids. The DNA of the CDR3 is TGTGCCAGCAGCTTACAGGGAGGAGAGACCCAGTACTTC. Translating gives CASSLQGGETQYF.

This clone was counted ten times or more. V and J are TRBV28 and TRBJ2-7, with D perhaps TRBD1 (5 bases). This CDR3 is 13 amino acids long. V was clipped by 3 bases and J by 7 bases, with 13 bases between them. Per germline, CDR1 MDHEN and CDR2 SYDVKM. Here the CDR3 DNA reads TGTGCCAGCAGTTTGCCCCCTGGGGCAGAGCAGTACTTC. Translation: CASSLPPGAEQYF.

Of note for this clone: The same CDR3 is also encoded by other DNA sequences in this sample. The V gene is TRBV29-1, the J gene TRBJ2-7; D is unclear. The CDR3 totals 11 residues. Germline CDR1 and CDR2: SQVTM and ANQGSEA. Between the trimmed V and J ends, which lost 4 bases and 0 bases, there was a span of 4 bases. The CDR3 protein is CSVGTSYEQYF. The CDR3, as DNA: TGCAGCGTTGGGACCTCCTACGAGCAGTACTTC.

The chain combines TRBV5-1 with TRBJ1-1; D call uncertain. Germline lookup yields CDR1 SGHRS and CDR2 YFSETQ. V gave up 0 bases and J gave up 4 bases, with 16 bases separating them. The CDR3 consists of 16 residues. Here the CDR3 DNA reads TGCGCCAGCAGCTTGGGCGTCGTTGTTGAGGGCACTGAAGCTTTCTTT. It translates to CASSLGVVVEGTEAFF. The entire variable domain, with the rest obtained from reference TRBV5-1 and TRBJ1-1, is as follows: KAGVTQTPRYLIKTRGQQVTLSCSPISGHRSVSWYQQTPGQGLQFLFEYFSETQRNKGNFPGRFSGRQFSNSRSEMNVSTLELGDSALYLCASSLGVVVEGTEAFFGQGTRLTVV.

The chain is built from TRBV6-6 and TRBJ2-1; possibly TRBD1 or TRBD2 for D (5 bases each). The CDR3 loop spans 14 amino acids. V was clipped by 6 bases and J by 7 bases, with 16 bases between them. Germline V CDR1 and CDR2: MNHNY, SVGAGI (reference sequence). CDR3 sequence: CASSSGAGRNEQFF. CDR3 in DNA: TGTGCCAGCAGCTCCGGGGCCGGCCGTAATGAGCAGTTCTTC.